This T cell receptor beta chain was sequenced in a study of blood T cell repertoires in COVID-19. Study information: Samples came from the United States, Italy and Spain, spanning acute and convalescent COVID-19.

Repertoires were generated with immunoSEQ multiplex PCR, while TCRdb's copy carries only in-frame clones and drops some. The sample has around 280,000 clones, 86% seen once. Trimming removed 2 bases from V and 5 bases from J; junction bases left unmatched: 4. This CDR3 has 15 amino acids. The germline V gene encodes CDR1 SGHNT and CDR2 YENEEA. This rearrangement joins TRBV11-3 to TRBJ2-2, with TRBD2 matching over 8 bases. The sequence derives from a woman aged 25 to 39 who had recovered from COVID-19. The sample consisted of peripheral blood. In DNA, the CDR3 is TGTGCCAGCAGCTTACTAGCGGGTGGGACCGGGGAGCTGTTTTTT. It is translated as CASSLLAGGTGELFF.